The 10 T cell receptor beta chains listed next were all sequenced from one sample in a study of CD8+ T cells in alopecia areata. Extraction and reverse transcription of RNA yielded cDNA as the sequencing template. Here immunoSEQ multiplex PCR was the method, and the copy in TCRdb shows in-frame clones only, minus some. The sample holds 180,000 or so clones; 50% to 65% are singletons and the top ten take 11%. The treatment was: oral pan-JAK inhibitor, 5-10 mg twice daily. The source material was CD8+ T cells sorted from blood, sampled at week 24, from a patient treated with tofacitinib. The receptor source for this set is a human donor with alopecia areata.

Ten or more counts support this clone. The chain couples TRBV29-1 to TRBJ1-2; 10 bases are a match to TRBD1. The junction had 14 bases not matched to a gene; V was cut back by 5 bases and J by 5 bases. The CDR3 is 16 amino acids. Germline V gives CDR1 SQVTM, CDR2 ANQGSEA. Written as DNA, the CDR3 is TGCAGCGTTTCGAATACGGGACAGGGGAGTTCGTATGGCTACACCTTC. It codes for CSVSNTGQGSSYGYTF.

Worth noting for this clone: This same CDR3 is encoded by further DNA sequences in the sample. The chain is built from TRBV30 and TRBJ2-7; TRBD1 is a possible D gene (5 bases). Germline lookup yields CDR1 GTSNPN and CDR2 SVGIG (reference sequence). V lost 3 bases and J 3 bases, leaving 6 bases between the germline ends. This CDR3 is 11 amino acids long. The CDR3 sequence is CAWSTGYEQYF. CDR3 nucleotides: TGTGCCTGGAGCACAGGCTACGAGCAGTACTTC.

This clone has only a few counts. This rearrangement joins TRBV7-9 to TRBJ1-4; possibly TRBD1 for D (6 bases). Germline-derived CDR1 and CDR2 are SEHNR and FQNEAQ (reference sequence). The CDR3 extends over 14 amino acids. V lost 10 bases and J lost 6, with 18 bases in between. The CDR3 protein is CATRFEGEDEKLFF. Here the CDR3 DNA reads TGTGCCACCCGCTTTGAGGGGGAGGATGAAAAACTGTTTTTT.

V usage is TRBV27 and J usage is TRBJ1-2; D is perhaps TRBD1 (5 bases). The germline gives CDR1 MNHEY, CDR2 SMNVEV (reference sequence). The CDR3 extends over 16 amino acids. Trimming left V 4 bases short and J 3 bases short, with 18 bases between. CDR3 sequence: CASSSSPRDAYYGYTF. CDR3 sequence (DNA): TGTGCCAGCAGTTCTTCTCCCCGGGACGCTTACTATGGCTACACCTTC.

Here the CDR3 reads CASSLGVNYGYTF. CDR3 nucleotide sequence: TGTGCCAGCAGCTTAGGGGTTAACTATGGCTACACCTTC. The J gene is TRBJ1-2, the V gene TRBV13; D remains unclear. Trimming removed 0 bases at V and 1 base at J, with 3 bases between. The germline V gene has CDR1 PRHDT and CDR2 FYEKMQ (reference sequence). This CDR3 region has 13 residues. Full variable domain (remainder filled in from reference TRBV13 and TRBJ1-2): AAGVIQSPRHLIKEKRETATLKCYPIPRHDTVYWYQQGPGQDPQFLISFYEKMQSDKGSIPDRFSAQQFSDYHSELNMSSLELGDSALYFCASSLGVNYGYTFGSGTRLTVV.

This chain joins TRBV9 and TRBJ1-2, with 10 nucleotides matching TRBD1. The CDR3 is made up of 18 amino acids. The germline CDR1 and CDR2 sequences are SGDLS and YYNGEE. V gave up 0 bases and J gave up 0 bases; unmatched junction bases: 8. In nucleotides, the CDR3 is TGTGCCAGCAGCGTAGATGGGACAGGGGCTCGTTCTAACTATGGCTACACCTTC. This encodes CASSVDGTGARSNYGYTF.

The sample holds a few counts of this clone. The V call is TRBV12-5, the J call TRBJ1-1; D perhaps matches TRBD1 (5 bases). Deletions cut 2 bases from V and 2 bases from J, with 12 bases between. This CDR3 is built from 15 residues. CDR1 and CDR2 from the germline V gene are LGHNT and FRNRAP. In nucleotides, the CDR3 is TGTGCTAGTGGTTTGCCGAACAGGAGTAACACTGAAGCTTTCTTT. Its translation: CASGLPNRSNTEAFF.

This clone came up a few times. The same CDR3 can be traced to other DNA sequences in this sample. This chain joins TRBV29-1 and TRBJ2-2; D possibly corresponds to TRBD2 (5 bases). The ends were cut back, 4 bases at V and 5 bases at J, with 8 bases in the middle. Germline assignment: CDR1 SQVTM and CDR2 ANQGSEA. This CDR3 spans 12 amino acids. CDR3 protein: CSVVRGTGELFF. Here the CDR3 DNA reads TGCAGCGTTGTAAGAGGGACCGGGGAGCTGTTTTTT.

V is TRBV7-2 and J is TRBJ1-5, with D unresolved. V dropped 0 bases and J dropped 0 bases, with 3 bases sitting between them. Per germline, CDR1 SGHTA and CDR2 FQGNSA. The CDR3 is made up of 14 amino acids. CDR3 in DNA: TGTGCCAGCAGCTTAGCGGCTAGCAATCAGCCCCAGCATTTT. Residues: CASSLAASNQPQHF.

The chain is built from TRBV27 and TRBJ2-1, with D perhaps TRBD2 (6 bases). Looked up from germline, CDR1 is MNHEY and CDR2 is SMNVEV (reference sequence). The CDR3 length is 16 residues. The germline V and J ends were trimmed by 7 bases and 4 bases, with 20 bases remaining between them. The CDR3, as DNA: TGTGCCAGCAACTCACCGGGGGTTCCAGGATACAATGAGCAGTTCTTC. Translated: CASNSPGVPGYNEQFF.